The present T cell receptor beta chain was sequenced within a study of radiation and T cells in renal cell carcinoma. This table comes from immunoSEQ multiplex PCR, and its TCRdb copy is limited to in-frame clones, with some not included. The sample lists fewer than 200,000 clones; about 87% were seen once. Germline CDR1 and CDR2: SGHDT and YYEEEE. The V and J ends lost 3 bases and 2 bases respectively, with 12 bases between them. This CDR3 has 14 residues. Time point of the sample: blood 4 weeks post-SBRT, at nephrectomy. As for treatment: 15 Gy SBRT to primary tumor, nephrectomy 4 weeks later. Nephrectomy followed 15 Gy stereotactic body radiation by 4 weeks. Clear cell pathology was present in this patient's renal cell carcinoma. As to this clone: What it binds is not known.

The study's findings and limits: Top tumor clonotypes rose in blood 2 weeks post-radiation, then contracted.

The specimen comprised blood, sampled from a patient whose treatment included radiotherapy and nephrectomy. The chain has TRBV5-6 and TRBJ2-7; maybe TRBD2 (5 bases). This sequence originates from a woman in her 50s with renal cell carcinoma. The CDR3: CASSSLAGPYEQYF. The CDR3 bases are TGTGCCAGCAGCTCCCTGGCGGGTCCCTACGAGCAGTACTTC.